Below, 15 T cell receptor beta chains from the same sample are listed, as sequenced in a study of shared clonotypes between healthy human individuals. TCRdb keeps only in-frame clones here, not all; method: immunoSEQ multiplex PCR. Among more than 1 million clones listed, around 78% were seen once. The source material was memory CD4+ T cells from PBMCs. Subset specified: CD45RA-negative fraction. Every receptor here comes from a man aged 18-30 years in good health. Some clones in this sample may be carry-over from other donors' samples.

The chain is built from TRBV14 and TRBJ2-5; no firm D call. Germline values: CDR1 SGHDN, CDR2 FVKESK. The CDR3 is 13 residues long. V was clipped by 3 bases and J by 5 bases, with 10 bases between them. The CDR3 bases are TGTGCCAGCAGCCAGCGGTTAAGTGAGACCCAGTACTTC. This gives the protein CASSQRLSETQYF.

The genes are TRBV7-9 and TRBJ1-3; no reliable D call. The CDR3 totals 15 residues. The germline V gene encodes CDR1 SEHNR and CDR2 FQNEAQ (reference sequence). Trimming took off 5 bases at V and 4 bases at J, with 15 bases between the two ends. The CDR3 region has the DNA TGTGCCAGCAGCCCCCCAAACCCGCCGGGAAACACCATATATTTT. Translated: CASSPPNPPGNTIYF. Full variable domain (outside the CDR3, taken from reference TRBV7-9 and TRBJ1-3): DTGVSQNPRHKITKRGQNVTFRCDPISEHNRLYWYRQTLGQGPEFLTYFQNEAQLEKSRLLSDRFSAERPKGSFSTLEIQRTEQGDSAMYLCASSPPNPPGNTIYFGEGSWLTVV.

The chain has TRBV7-9 and TRBJ1-4; perhaps TRBD1 as D (5 bases). In germline, CDR1 is SEHNR, CDR2 FQNEAQ (reference sequence). V shed 1 base and J shed 7 bases, with 13 bases lying between them. The CDR3 contains 15 residues. DNA of the CDR3: TGTGCCAGCAGCTTAGACGGGGCGCCGGGTGAAAAACTGTTTTTT. Amino acids: CASSLDGAPGEKLFF.

This chain uses TRBV7-3 with TRBJ2-1; 8 bases fit TRBD2. Germline V gene sequence: CDR1 SGHTA, CDR2 FQGTGA. The CDR3 runs to 18 residues. The ends lost 5 bases at V and 0 bases at J; junction bases unmatched: 12. CDR3 loop: CASSPQGRLAGSYNEQFF. In nucleotides, the CDR3 is TGTGCCAGCAGCCCACAAGGGAGGCTAGCGGGCTCCTACAATGAGCAGTTCTTC. The complete variable domain, with remaining parts taken from reference TRBV7-3 and TRBJ2-1, reads GAGVSQTPSNKVTEKGKYVELRCDPISGHTALYWYRQSLGQGPEFLIYFQGTGAADDSGLPNDRFFAVRPEGSVSTLKIQRTERGDSAVYLCASSPQGRLAGSYNEQFFGPGTRLTVL.

The rearrangement uses TRBV28 and TRBJ1-2, with TRBD1 matching 8 bases. CDR1 and CDR2 from the germline V gene are MDHEN and SYDVKM. After removal of 6 bases from V and 8 bases from J, the junction contained 11 bases not matched to a gene. This CDR3 is built from 14 residues. DNA for the CDR3: TGTGCCAGCAGGCCACCCGGACAGGGCTGGGGCTACACCTTC. Its translation: CASRPPGQGWGYTF.

The chain couples TRBV6-6 to TRBJ1-2; D possibly corresponds to TRBD1 (5 bases). There are 14 residues in the CDR3. The germline V and J ends were trimmed by 6 bases and 5 bases, with 16 bases remaining between them. Germline CDR1 MNHNY, CDR2 SVGAGI (reference sequence). The CDR3 region has the DNA TGTGCCAGCAGGCCAGATGCACAGGCATATGGCTACACCTTC. Translation gives CASRPDAQAYGYTF.

V and J are TRBV5-1 and TRBJ1-2; no clear D gene. The CDR3 length is 16 residues. Deletions cut 1 base from V and 2 bases from J, with 15 bases between. The germline CDR1 and CDR2 sequences are SGHRS and YFSETQ. The CDR3 loop is CASSLNTPGSNYGYTF. The CDR3 DNA reads TGCGCCAGCAGCTTGAATACCCCCGGCAGCAACTATGGCTACACCTTC.

This sequence joins TRBV30 and TRBJ2-7; D is uncertain. V lost 0 bases to trimming and J lost 6 bases, with 9 bases between them. The germline V gene encodes CDR1 GTSNPN and CDR2 SVGIG (reference sequence). The CDR3 covers 12 residues. CDR3 region: CAWSVRRFEQYF. The CDR3 DNA reads TGTGCCTGGAGTGTACGGCGATTCGAGCAGTACTTC.

V and J are TRBV7-2 and TRBJ2-7, with TRBD2 matching 11 bases. CDR3 length: 18 residues. Trimming at V came to 2 bases and at J to 3 bases, leaving 12 bases not matched to a gene. Germline CDR1 reads SGHTA; CDR2 reads FQGNSA. CDR3 coding DNA: TGTGCCAGCAGCTTATATGGGGTAGCGGGAGGGCCTCTCTACGAGCAGTACTTC. Its protein is CASSLYGVAGGPLYEQYF.

CDR3 nucleotide sequence: TGTGCCTGGAGTGACAGGGTTGGAGATACGCAGTATTTT. Translation gives CAWSDRVGDTQYF. The chain combines TRBV30 with TRBJ2-3; maybe TRBD1 (6 bases). Germline values: CDR1 GTSNPN, CDR2 SVGIG (reference sequence). This CDR3 spans 13 amino acids. The V end lost 1 base, the J end lost 5 bases, and 10 bases lay between the germline ends.

This clone appeared a single time. This chain joins TRBV7-6 and TRBJ2-3; possibly TRBD1 or TRBD2 for D (5 bases each). Between the trimmed V and J ends, which lost 5 bases and 6 bases, there was a span of 12 bases. This CDR3 is built from 13 residues. Germline CDR1 is SGHVS and CDR2 is FNYEAQ. The CDR3 DNA follows: TGTGCCAGCAGCCCAGGGACCCCGGATACGCAGTATTTT. Protein: CASSPGTPDTQYF.

The chain has TRBV7-2 and TRBJ2-3, with a possible D match to TRBD2 (5 bases). CDR1 SGHTA and CDR2 FQGNSA come from the germline V gene. V gave up 0 bases and J gave up 5 bases, with 9 bases separating them. The CDR3 contains 14 residues. In nucleotides, the CDR3 is TGTGCCAGCAGCTTAGCGCGGGTTGGAGATACGCAGTATTTT. It translates to CASSLARVGDTQYF.

A remark on this clone: This sample includes further DNA sequences coding for the same CDR3. The V call is TRBV5-1, the J call TRBJ2-1, with 8 bases aligning to TRBD2. The CDR3 length is 14 residues. Trimming cost V 0 bases and J 8 bases; bases outside gene matches: 4. Germline V gives CDR1 SGHRS, CDR2 YFSETQ. In DNA form, the CDR3 reads TGCGCCAGCAGCTTGGGGCTAGCGGGCCATGAGCAGTTCTTC. Amino acids: CASSLGLAGHEQFF.

This rearrangement joins TRBV5-1 to TRBJ2-7; 8 bases agree with TRBD2. The CDR3 runs to 15 residues. V shed 0 bases, J shed 0 bases, and the junction held 2 bases outside the gene matches. The V gene's germline CDR1 is SGHRS and CDR2 YFSETQ. The CDR3 bases are TGCGCCAGCAGCTTGGAAACTAGCGGCTCCTACGAGCAGTACTTC. Encoded protein: CASSLETSGSYEQYF.

The V gene is TRBV28, the J gene TRBJ1-1, with D perhaps matching TRBD1 (5 bases). The CDR3 covers 14 residues. Germline V gene sequence: CDR1 MDHEN, CDR2 SYDVKM. V dropped 5 bases and J dropped 5 bases, with 15 bases sitting between them. In DNA form, the CDR3 reads TGTGCCAGCAGTCTGGGGGTGGGGGAGACTGAAGCTTTCTTT. This encodes CASSLGVGETEAFF.